Sequencing of this T cell receptor (beta chain) was carried out in a study of T cell responses to AZD1222 COVID-19 vaccine. General study findings and limits: Baseline antibody screening turned up just a handful of seropositive AZD1222 recipients. Two AZD1222 doses significantly raised spike-specific TCR breadth and depth over controls.

The protocol was immunoSEQ multiplex PCR, while the TCRdb copy is restricted to in-frame clones and leaves out a portion. The sample comprises 150,000 to 200,000 clones, around 93% of which are singletons, and about 1.4% rests with the top ten. The germline CDR1 and CDR2 sequences are SQVTM and ANQGSEA. There are 10 residues in the CDR3. Trimming pared 5 bases from V and 4 bases from J, leaving 5 bases between. Notes on this clone: What it binds is unknown.

The chain combines TRBV29-1 with TRBJ1-1; D unclear. This sequence originates from an adult in good health. The sequencing used peripheral blood, collected on day 0 of AZD1222 vaccination. This CDR3 reads CSVWGTEAFF. Written as DNA, the CDR3 is TGCAGCGTTTGGGGCACTGAAGCTTTCTTT. Full variable domain (rest looked up from reference TRBV29-1 and TRBJ1-1): SAVISQKPSRDICQRGTSLTIQCQVDSQVTMMFWYRQQPGQSLTLIATANQGSEATYESGFVIDKFPISRPNLTFSTLTVSNMSPEDSSIYLCSVWGTEAFFGQGTRLTVV.